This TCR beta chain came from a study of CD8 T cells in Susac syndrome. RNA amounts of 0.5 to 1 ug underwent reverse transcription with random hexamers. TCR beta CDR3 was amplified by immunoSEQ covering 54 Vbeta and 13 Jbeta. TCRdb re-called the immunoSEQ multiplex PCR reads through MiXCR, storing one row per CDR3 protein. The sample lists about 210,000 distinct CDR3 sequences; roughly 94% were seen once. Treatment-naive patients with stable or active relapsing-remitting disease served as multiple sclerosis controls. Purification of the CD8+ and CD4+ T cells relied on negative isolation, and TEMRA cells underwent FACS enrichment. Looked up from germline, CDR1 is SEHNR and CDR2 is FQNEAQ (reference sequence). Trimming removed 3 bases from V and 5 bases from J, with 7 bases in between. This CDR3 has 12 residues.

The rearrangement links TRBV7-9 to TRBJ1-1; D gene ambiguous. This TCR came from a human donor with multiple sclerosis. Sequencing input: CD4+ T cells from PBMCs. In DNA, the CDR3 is TGTGCCAGCAGCTTCGAGGGAACTGAAGCTTTCTTT. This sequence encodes CASSFEGTEAFF.